This T cell receptor beta chain was obtained from a study of PD-1 blockade in classical Hodgkin lymphoma. Study-level results: Sources of repertoire differences remain undefined, possibly disease activity or prior therapy. Relative to healthy donors, newly diagnosed patients reportedly had lower baseline TCR diversity, which was reported as lower still in relapsed/refractory patients.

Brentuximab vedotin exposure varied among the patients, all of whom had relapsed after autologous stem cell transplantation. Complete response, partial response or progressive disease constituted the best responses recorded. Concerning this clone: What it binds is unknown.

Using immunoSEQ multiplex PCR, the repertoire was profiled, and TCRdb retains in-frame clones only, with some absent. The table includes approximately 90,000 clones, about nine tenths detected once. This CDR3 spans 14 amino acids. V was trimmed by 6 bases and J by 0 bases, leaving 10 bases between them. The germline V gene has CDR1 ENHRY and CDR2 SYGVKD. The clonotype comes from a human donor with classical Hodgkin lymphoma. V and J are TRBV10-3 and TRBJ2-3, with a tentative D call TRBD2 (6 bases). This sample comprised peripheral blood mononuclear cells (PBMCs), obtained before the second cycle of nivolumab. CDR3 nucleotides: TGTGCCATCAGCCCGCGGGGTAGCACAGATACGCAGTATTTT. Translating it yields CAISPRGSTDTQYF.